This TCR beta chain was profiled in a study of cytomegalovirus exposure and HLA in healthy donors. Study observations and caveats: Immune exposure information available was restricted to CMV serostatus. When analyzed later, a missense DCLRE1C variant was found to be linked to TCR beta V- and J-gene trimming.

Donors were ostensibly healthy at sampling, although undocumented immune exposures were probable. Deletions cut 1 base from V and 1 base from J, with 10 bases between. The germline V gene has CDR1 SGHRS and CDR2 YFSETQ. This CDR3 has 15 amino acids. On this clone itself: Its target is unknown.

It was with 60 Vbeta and 13 Jbeta primers that the PCR ran. Assay used: immunoSEQ multiplex PCR; TCRdb lists only in-frame clones, some missing. The repertoire holds over 110,000 clones, with about 84% as singletons. The gene calls are TRBV5-1 and TRBJ2-3; the D gene is possibly TRBD1 (6 bases). The receptor's source is a woman aged 18-29 years in good health and CMV-seropositive. Sequencing was performed on PBMCs. CDR3 loop: CASSLTGSGTDTQYF. CDR3 sequence (DNA): TGCGCCAGCAGCTTGACAGGGTCCGGCACAGATACGCAGTATTTT.